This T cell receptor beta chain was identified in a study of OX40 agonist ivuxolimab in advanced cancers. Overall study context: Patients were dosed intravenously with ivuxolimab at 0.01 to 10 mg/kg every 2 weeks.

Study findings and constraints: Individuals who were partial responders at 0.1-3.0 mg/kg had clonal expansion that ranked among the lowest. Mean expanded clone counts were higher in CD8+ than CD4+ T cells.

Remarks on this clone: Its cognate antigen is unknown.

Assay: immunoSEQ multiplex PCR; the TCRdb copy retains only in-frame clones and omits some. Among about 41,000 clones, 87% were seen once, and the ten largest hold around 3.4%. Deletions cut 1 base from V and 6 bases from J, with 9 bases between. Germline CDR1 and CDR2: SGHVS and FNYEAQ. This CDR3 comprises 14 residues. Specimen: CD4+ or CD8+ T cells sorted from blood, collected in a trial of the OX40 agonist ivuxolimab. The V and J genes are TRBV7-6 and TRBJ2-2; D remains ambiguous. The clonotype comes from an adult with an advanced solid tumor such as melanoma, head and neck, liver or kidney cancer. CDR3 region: CASSLEVLPGELFF. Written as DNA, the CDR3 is TGTGCCAGCAGCTTAGAGGTTTTGCCCGGGGAGCTGTTTTTT.